The 10 T cell receptor beta chains below were found in one sample sequenced in a study of neurological immune-mediated disorders. TCRdb re-derived calls from the 5' RACE reads in MiXCR, one entry per CDR3 protein. The sample gives about 27,000 distinct CDR3 sequences, 20% to 25% of which show up once; around 15% is in the top ten. The specimen sequenced was PBMCs. The origin of the receptors is a woman aged 55-69 years in good health.

This clonotype was seen at least ten times. V usage is TRBV11-3 and J usage is TRBJ2-2; tentatively, D is TRBD1 (6 bases). Trimming took off 4 bases at V and 0 bases at J, with 12 bases between the two ends. Germline CDR1 and CDR2: SGHNT and YENEEA. The CDR3 has 16 residues. The CDR3 reads CASSSGQGPNTGELFF. The CDR3 coding sequence is TGTGCCAGCAGCTCGGGGCAGGGGCCGAACACCGGGGAGCTGTTTTTT.

This clonotype has a count of ten or more. The chain carries TRBV6-2 or TRBV6-3 and TRBJ1-4; a possible D gene is TRBD1 (6 bases). The CDR3 covers 15 residues. From germline, CDR1 is MNHEY and CDR2 SVGEGT. V dropped 2 bases and J dropped 8 bases, with 15 bases sitting between them. This CDR3 is CASSYGGHGAEKLFF. CDR3 coding DNA: TGTGCCAGCAGTTACGGGGGACACGGCGCGGAAAAACTGTTTTTT.

V usage is TRBV29-1 and J usage is TRBJ1-1; 9 nucleotides align to TRBD1. The germline V gene has CDR1 SQVTM and CDR2 ANQGSEA. With V trimmed by 7 bases and J by 6 bases, 24 bases remained unmatched. The CDR3 consists of 18 residues. Written as DNA, the CDR3 is TGCAGCGGCTCCTCTGTCCGGACAGGGGCTAGGGTAGTCGCTGAAGCTTTCTTT. Its protein is CSGSSVRTGARVVAEAFF.

To note about this clonotype: The final CDR3 position lacks the conserved phenylalanine or tryptophan, pointing to a likely read error. The gene calls are TRBV7-3 and TRBJ2-7; D might be TRBD2 (6 bases). The V gene's germline CDR1 is SGHTA and CDR2 FQGTGA. The CDR3 extends over 13 amino acids. Trimming removed 5 bases from V and 6 bases from J, with 14 bases in between. The CDR3 DNA reads as TGTGCCAGCAGCGCCGGGAGCTTGTGCGAGCAGTACTCC. It specifies CASSAGSLCEQYS.

This clonotype was recorded at least ten times. The gene calls are TRBV3-1 and TRBJ2-3; TRBD2 agrees at 9 bases. The germline gives CDR1 LGHDT, CDR2 YNNKEL (reference sequence). This CDR3 spans 19 amino acids. The J segment lost 2 bases and the V segment lost 4 bases, leaving 16 bases of the junction unmatched. This CDR3 reads CASSPNLPSSGESTDTQYF. CDR3 coding DNA: TGTGCCAGCAGCCCGAACCTCCCTTCTAGCGGGGAGTCCACAGATACGCAGTATTTT.

The sample holds many counts of this clonotype. The chain carries TRBV6-1 and TRBJ2-6; D uncertain. The CDR3 spans 14 residues. Germline V gene lookup returns CDR1 MNHNS and CDR2 SASEGT. V gave up 8 bases and J gave up 2 bases, with 10 bases separating them. The CDR3 spells CASWLSAGANVLTF. DNA for the CDR3: TGTGCCAGCTGGTTGAGTGCTGGGGCCAACGTCCTGACTTTC.

This clonotype has a count of ten or more. This chain connects TRBV7-3 to TRBJ2-7, with TRBD2 identical over 8 bases. Germline CDR1 and CDR2: SGHTA and FQGTGA. With V trimmed by 5 bases and J by 2 bases, 5 bases remained unmatched. CDR3 length equals 14 residues. The CDR3 nucleotides read TGTGCCAGCAGCCCAAGCGGGAGCCCCTACGAGCAGTACTTC. Translating it yields CASSPSGSPYEQYF.

There are many counts of this clonotype. The chain is built from TRBV29-1 and TRBJ2-7; D tentatively fits TRBD1 or TRBD2 (6 bases each). V was shortened by 4 bases and J by 1 base, with 11 bases between the two germline ends. The CDR3 totals 13 residues. CDR1 and CDR2 (germline): SQVTM, ANQGSEA. The CDR3 DNA reads TGCAGCGTTGTGGGGGGCAGGTCCTACGAGCAGTACTTC. Amino acids: CSVVGGRSYEQYF.

This clonotype was seen ten or more times. V is TRBV7-2 and J is TRBJ2-5, with D maybe TRBD2 (6 bases). The CDR3 has 16 amino acids. From germline, CDR1 is SGHTA and CDR2 FQGNSA. V was shortened by 1 base and J by 0 bases, with 12 bases between the two germline ends. CDR3: CASSLVAGLNQETQYF. The CDR3 DNA follows: TGTGCCAGCAGCTTAGTGGCGGGACTGAACCAAGAGACCCAGTACTTC.

This clonotype came up many times. V usage is TRBV4-2 and J usage is TRBJ2-2; D uncertain. CDR1 and CDR2 from the germline V gene are LGHNA and YNFKEQ. Trimming stripped 0 bases from V and 2 bases from J, with 13 bases between. This CDR3 is 17 amino acids long. Here the CDR3 reads CASSQDKAGVNTGELFF. DNA for the CDR3: TGTGCCAGCAGCCAAGATAAAGCAGGAGTAAACACCGGGGAGCTGTTTTTT.